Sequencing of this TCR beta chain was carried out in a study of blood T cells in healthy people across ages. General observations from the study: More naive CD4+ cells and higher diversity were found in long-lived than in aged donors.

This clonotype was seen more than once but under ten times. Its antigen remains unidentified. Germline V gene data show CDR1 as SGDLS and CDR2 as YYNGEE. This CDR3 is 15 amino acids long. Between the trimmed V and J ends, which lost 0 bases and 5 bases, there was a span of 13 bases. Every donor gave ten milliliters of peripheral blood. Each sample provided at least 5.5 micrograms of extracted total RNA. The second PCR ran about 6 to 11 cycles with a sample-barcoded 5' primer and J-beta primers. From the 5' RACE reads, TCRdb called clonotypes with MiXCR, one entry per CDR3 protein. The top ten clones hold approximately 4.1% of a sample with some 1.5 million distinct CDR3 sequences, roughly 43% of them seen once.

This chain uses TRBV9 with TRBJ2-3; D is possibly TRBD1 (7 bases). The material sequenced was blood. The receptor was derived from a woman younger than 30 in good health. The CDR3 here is CASSVEGRGEDTQYF. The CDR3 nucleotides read TGTGCCAGCAGCGTAGAAGGCAGGGGGGAAGATACGCAGTATTTT.